A single sample gave rise to the 3 T cell receptor beta chains below, sequenced in a study of PD-1 blockade in mismatch repair-deficient tumors. The table came from immunoSEQ multiplex PCR; TCRdb's copy has only in-frame clones and leaves some out. The sample includes roughly 120,000 clones, 88% of them seen just once. The material sequenced was peripheral blood, taken almost 74 weeks after starting pembrolizumab. Every receptor here comes from an adult with mismatch repair-deficient cancer.

The V gene is TRBV5-1, the J gene TRBJ2-2; D unclear. Trimming pared 8 bases from V and 0 bases from J, leaving 14 bases between. CDR3 length equals 15 residues. Germline V gene data show CDR1 as SGHRS and CDR2 as YFSETQ. The CDR3 loop is CARSCREANTGELFF. The CDR3 bases are TGCGCCAGAAGTTGTAGGGAAGCGAACACCGGGGAGCTGTTTTTT.

J is TRBJ2-1 and V is TRBV7-2; D may be TRBD2 (5 bases). Trimming pared 5 bases from V and 2 bases from J, leaving 10 bases between. CDR1 and CDR2 from the germline V gene are SGHTA and FQGNSA. CDR3 length equals 14 residues. Written as DNA, the CDR3 is TGTGCCAGCAGCCGAGGACTTACCTACAATGAGCAGTTCTTC. Protein: CASSRGLTYNEQFF.

Written as DNA, the CDR3 is TGTGCCAGCAGTGAATTACCTAGGACATTCCGCCTCGGTGGCTACACCTTC. Its protein product is CASSELPRTFRLGGYTF. The chain couples TRBV6-1 to TRBJ1-2; possibly TRBD1 for D (5 bases). The CDR3 is 17 amino acids. CDR1 and CDR2 from the germline V gene are MNHNS and SASEGT. Deletions cut 2 bases from V and 7 bases from J, with 23 bases between.